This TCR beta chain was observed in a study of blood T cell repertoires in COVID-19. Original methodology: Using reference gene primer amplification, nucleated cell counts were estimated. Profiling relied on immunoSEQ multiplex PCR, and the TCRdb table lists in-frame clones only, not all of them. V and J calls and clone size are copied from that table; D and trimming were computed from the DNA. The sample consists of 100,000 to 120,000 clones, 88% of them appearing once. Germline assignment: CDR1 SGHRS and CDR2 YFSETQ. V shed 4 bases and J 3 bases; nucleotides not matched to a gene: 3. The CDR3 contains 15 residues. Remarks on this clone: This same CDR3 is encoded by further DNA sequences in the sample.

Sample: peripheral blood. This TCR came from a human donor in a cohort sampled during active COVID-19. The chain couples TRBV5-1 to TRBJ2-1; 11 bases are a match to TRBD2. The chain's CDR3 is CASSPGTSGYNEQFF. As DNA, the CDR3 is TGCGCCAGCAGCCCTGGGACTAGCGGCTACAATGAGCAGTTCTTC.